The clone carrying this T cell receptor (beta chain) was seen more than once but under ten times. The CDR3 sequence is 15 residues long. The V end lost 2 bases, the J end lost 1 base, and 10 bases lay between the germline ends. CDR1 is SGHTA, CDR2 FQGNSA, per germline. The sample comes from a study of CD8+ T cells in alopecia areata. Extracted from the samples, RNA was reverse transcribed into cDNA to serve as the sequencing template. The data were produced by immunoSEQ multiplex PCR, yet TCRdb's version contains in-frame clones alone and is incomplete. This sample has 200,000 to 250,000 clones, with over 60% found just once. The treatment was: oral pan-JAK inhibitor, 5-10 mg twice daily.

This sample comprised CD4+ T cells sorted from blood, obtained at week 44, from a patient treated with tofacitinib. This clonotype was obtained from a human donor with alopecia areata. The rearrangement links TRBV7-2 to TRBJ2-3; D might be TRBD2 (6 bases). CDR3: CASSLFWGGTDTQYF. DNA of the CDR3: TGTGCCAGCAGCTTATTCTGGGGGGGCACAGATACGCAGTATTTT. Full variable domain (missing parts from reference TRBV7-2 and TRBJ2-3): GAGVSQSPSNKVTEKGKDVELRCDPISGHTALYWYRQSLGQGLEFLIYFQGNSAPDKSGLPSDRFSAERTGGSVSTLTIQRTQQEDSAVYLCASSLFWGGTDTQYFGPGTRLTVL.